This T cell receptor (beta chain) was found in a study of T cell responses to AZD1222 COVID-19 vaccine. Study-level findings and limits: Seropositive status at baseline applied to only five to seven AZD1222 recipients. Possibly, clonal diversity was underestimated; donors were largely white British and included more females.

Trimming removed 6 bases at V and 7 bases at J, with 13 bases between. Looked up from germline, CDR1 is LNHDA and CDR2 is SQIVND (reference sequence). The CDR3 spans 13 residues. Libraries were prepared by immunoSEQ multiplex PCR; TCRdb keeps only in-frame clonotypes and omits some of them. This sample carries just over 150,000 clones, 90% of them seen once, and the ten largest clones take roughly 1.6%. On this clone itself: Its matching antigen is unknown.

The input for sequencing was peripheral blood, taken 28 days after the second AZD1222 dose. This receptor was identified in an adult who received the AZD1222 COVID-19 vaccine. The chain uses TRBV19 and TRBJ1-5; D is ambiguous. CDR3: CASSTQEGQPQHF. DNA for the CDR3: TGTGCCAGTAGCACTCAAGAGGGACAGCCCCAGCATTTT. The variable domain in full, completed from reference TRBV19 and TRBJ1-5, reads DGGITQSPKYLFRKEGQNVTLSCEQNLNHDAMYWYRQDPGQGLRLIYYSQIVNDFQKGDIAEGYSVSREKKESFPLTVTSAQKNPTAFYLCASSTQEGQPQHFGDGTRLSIL.